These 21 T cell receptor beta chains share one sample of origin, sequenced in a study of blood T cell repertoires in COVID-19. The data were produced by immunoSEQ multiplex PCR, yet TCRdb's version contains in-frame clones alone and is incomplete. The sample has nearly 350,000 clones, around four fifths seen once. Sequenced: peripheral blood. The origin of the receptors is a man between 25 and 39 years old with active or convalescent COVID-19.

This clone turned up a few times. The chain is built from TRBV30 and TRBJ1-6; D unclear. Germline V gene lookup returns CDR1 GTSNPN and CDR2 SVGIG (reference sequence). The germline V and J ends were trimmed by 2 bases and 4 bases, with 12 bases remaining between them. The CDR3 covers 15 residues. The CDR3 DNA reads TGTGCCTGGAGTAGACGGGGAGTTTATAATTCACCCCTCCACTTT. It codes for CAWSRRGVYNSPLHF.

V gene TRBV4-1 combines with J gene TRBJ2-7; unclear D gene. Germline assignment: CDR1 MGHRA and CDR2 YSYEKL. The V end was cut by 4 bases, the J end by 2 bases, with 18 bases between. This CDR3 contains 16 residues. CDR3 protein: CASSPVVTTGTYEQYF. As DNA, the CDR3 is TGCGCCAGCAGCCCGGTGGTCACGACTGGCACCTACGAGCAGTACTTC.

DNA of the CDR3: TGTGCCAGCAGCTCCCGGGCTAGCGGGATTGGCTACGAGCAGTACTTC. Amino acids: CASSSRASGIGYEQYF. This rearrangement joins TRBV5-4 to TRBJ2-7; 9 bases are shared with TRBD2. This CDR3 contains 16 residues. Per germline, CDR1 SGHNT and CDR2 YYREEE (reference sequence). Trimming at V came to 3 bases and at J to 3 bases, leaving 10 bases not matched to a gene.

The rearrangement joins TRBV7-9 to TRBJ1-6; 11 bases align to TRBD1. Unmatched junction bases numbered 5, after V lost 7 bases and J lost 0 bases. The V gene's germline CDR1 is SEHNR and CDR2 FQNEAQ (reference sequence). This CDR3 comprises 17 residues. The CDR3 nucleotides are TGTGCCAGCACTGGGACAGGGGGAAGCTCCTATAATTCACCCCTCCACTTT. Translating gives CASTGTGGSSYNSPLHF.

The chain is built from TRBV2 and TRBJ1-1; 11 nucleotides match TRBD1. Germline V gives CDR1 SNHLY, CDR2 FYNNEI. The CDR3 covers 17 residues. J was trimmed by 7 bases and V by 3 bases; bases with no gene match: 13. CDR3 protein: CASSDWTGGPVTLEAFF. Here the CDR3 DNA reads TGTGCCAGCAGTGACTGGACAGGGGGCCCTGTAACCCTTGAAGCTTTCTTT.

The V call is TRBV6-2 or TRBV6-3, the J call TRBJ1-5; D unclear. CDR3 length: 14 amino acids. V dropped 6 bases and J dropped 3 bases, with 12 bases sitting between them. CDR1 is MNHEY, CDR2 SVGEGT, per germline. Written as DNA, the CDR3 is TGTGCCAGCAGCCCCTATCCGAACAATCAGCCCCAGCATTTT. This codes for CASSPYPNNQPQHF.

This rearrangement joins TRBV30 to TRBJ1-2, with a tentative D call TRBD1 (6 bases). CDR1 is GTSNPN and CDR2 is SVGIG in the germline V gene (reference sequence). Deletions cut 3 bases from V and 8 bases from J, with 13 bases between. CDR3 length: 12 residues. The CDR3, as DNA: TGTGCCTGGAGCCGGACAGTTACAGGCTACACCTTC. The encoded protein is CAWSRTVTGYTF.

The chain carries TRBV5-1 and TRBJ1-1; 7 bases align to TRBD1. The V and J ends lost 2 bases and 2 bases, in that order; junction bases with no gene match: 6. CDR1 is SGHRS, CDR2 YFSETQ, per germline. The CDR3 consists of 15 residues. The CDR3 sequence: CASSFLRTGNTEAFF. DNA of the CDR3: TGCGCCAGCAGCTTTCTTCGGACAGGCAACACTGAAGCTTTCTTT.

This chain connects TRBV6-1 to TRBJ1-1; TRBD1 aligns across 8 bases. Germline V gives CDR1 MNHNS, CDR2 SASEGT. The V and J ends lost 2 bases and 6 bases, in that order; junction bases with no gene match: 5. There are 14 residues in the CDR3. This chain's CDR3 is CASSENRGSPEAFF. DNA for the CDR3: TGTGCCAGCAGTGAAAACAGGGGGAGCCCTGAAGCTTTCTTT.

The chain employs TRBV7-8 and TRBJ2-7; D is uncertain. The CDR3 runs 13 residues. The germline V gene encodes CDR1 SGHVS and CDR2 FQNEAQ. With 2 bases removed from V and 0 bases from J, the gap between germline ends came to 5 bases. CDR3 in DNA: TGTGCCAGCAGCTTAAGCCCCTCCTACGAGCAGTACTTC. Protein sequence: CASSLSPSYEQYF.

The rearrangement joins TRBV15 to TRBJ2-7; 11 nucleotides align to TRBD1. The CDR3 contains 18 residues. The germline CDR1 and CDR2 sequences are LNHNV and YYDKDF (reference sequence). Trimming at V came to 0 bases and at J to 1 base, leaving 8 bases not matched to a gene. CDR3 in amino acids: CATSRDLGGTGGSYEQYF. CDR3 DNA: TGTGCCACCAGCAGAGATCTGGGGGGGACAGGGGGATCCTACGAGCAGTACTTC.

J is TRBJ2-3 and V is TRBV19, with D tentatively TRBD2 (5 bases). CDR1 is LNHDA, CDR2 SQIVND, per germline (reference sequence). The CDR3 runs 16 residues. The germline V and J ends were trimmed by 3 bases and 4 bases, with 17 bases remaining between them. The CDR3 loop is CASSMGGPIGSDTQYF. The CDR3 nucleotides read TGTGCCAGTAGTATGGGCGGGCCTATTGGGTCAGATACGCAGTATTTT.

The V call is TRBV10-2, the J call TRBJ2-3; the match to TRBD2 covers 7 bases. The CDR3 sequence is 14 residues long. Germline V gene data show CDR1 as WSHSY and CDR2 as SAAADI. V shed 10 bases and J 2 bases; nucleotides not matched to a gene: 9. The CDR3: CATREGRFTDTQYF. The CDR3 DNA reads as TGCGCCACGAGGGAGGGCCGTTTCACAGATACGCAGTATTTT.

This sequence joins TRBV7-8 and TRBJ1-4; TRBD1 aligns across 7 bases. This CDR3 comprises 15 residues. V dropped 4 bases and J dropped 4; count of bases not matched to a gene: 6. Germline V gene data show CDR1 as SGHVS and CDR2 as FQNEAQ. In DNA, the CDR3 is TGTGCCAGCAGCTCGTCAGGGGGTGGTAATGAAAAACTGTTTTTT. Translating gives CASSSSGGGNEKLFF.

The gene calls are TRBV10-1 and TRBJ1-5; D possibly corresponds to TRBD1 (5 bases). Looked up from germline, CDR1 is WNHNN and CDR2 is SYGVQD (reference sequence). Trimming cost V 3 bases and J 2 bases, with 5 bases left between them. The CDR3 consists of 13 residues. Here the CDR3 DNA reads TGCGCCAGCAGTGACAGGGGCAATCAGCCCCAGCATTTT. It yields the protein CASSDRGNQPQHF.

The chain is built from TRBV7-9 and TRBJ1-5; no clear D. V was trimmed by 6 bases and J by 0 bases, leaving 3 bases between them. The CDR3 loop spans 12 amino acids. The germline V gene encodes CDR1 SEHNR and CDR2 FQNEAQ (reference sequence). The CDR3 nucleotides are TGTGCCAGCAGTTATAGCAATCAGCCCCAGCATTTT. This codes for CASSYSNQPQHF.

The CDR3 DNA sequence: TGTGCCAGCAGTGAACTGCTCCGGACTAGCGGGAATGGTGAGCAGTTCTTC. Translation gives CASSELLRTSGNGEQFF. The V call is TRBV25-1, the J call TRBJ2-1; TRBD2 matches at 12 bases. The ends lost 2 bases at V and 9 bases at J; junction bases unmatched: 11. This CDR3 is built from 17 residues. Germline lookup yields CDR1 MGHDK and CDR2 SYGVNS.

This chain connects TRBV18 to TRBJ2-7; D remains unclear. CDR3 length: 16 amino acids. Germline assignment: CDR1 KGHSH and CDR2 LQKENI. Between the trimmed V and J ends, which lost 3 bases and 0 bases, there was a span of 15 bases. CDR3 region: CASSPRDPATSYEQYF. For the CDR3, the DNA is TGTGCCAGCTCACCCCGCGATCCCGCTACCTCCTACGAGCAGTACTTC. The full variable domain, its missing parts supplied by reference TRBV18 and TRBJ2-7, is NAGVMQNPRHLVRRRGQEARLRCSPMKGHSHVYWYRQLPEEGLKFMVYLQKENIIDESGMPKERFSAEFPKEGPSILRIQQVVRGDSAAYFCASSPRDPATSYEQYFGPGTRLTVT.

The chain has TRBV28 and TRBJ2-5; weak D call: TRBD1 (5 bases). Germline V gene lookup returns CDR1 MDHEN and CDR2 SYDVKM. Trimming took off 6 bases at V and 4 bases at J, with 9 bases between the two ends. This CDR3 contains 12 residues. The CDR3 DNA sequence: TGTGCCAGCAGGCAGCAGGGAGAGACCCAGTACTTC. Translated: CASRQQGETQYF.

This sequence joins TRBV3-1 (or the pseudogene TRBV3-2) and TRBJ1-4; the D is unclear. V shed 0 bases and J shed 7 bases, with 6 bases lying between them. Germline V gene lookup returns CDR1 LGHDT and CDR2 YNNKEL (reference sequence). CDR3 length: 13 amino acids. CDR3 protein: CASSQEGTEKLFF. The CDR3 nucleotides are TGTGCCAGCAGCCAAGAGGGCACTGAAAAACTGTTTTTT.

In nucleotides, the CDR3 is TGTGCTAGTGGTTTACAACTAGCGGGAGCGGAGACCCAGTACTTC. Protein product: CASGLQLAGAETQYF. The gene calls are TRBV12-5 and TRBJ2-5; 11 bases are shared with TRBD2. Losses at the gene ends were 3 bases for V and 5 bases for J; bases not matched to a gene: 5. The V gene's germline CDR1 is LGHNT and CDR2 FRNRAP. The CDR3 loop spans 15 amino acids.